This T cell receptor (beta chain) emerged from a study of control samples from healthy donors and cancer patients. Assay used: immunoSEQ multiplex PCR; TCRdb lists only in-frame clones, some missing. The table has tens of thousands of clones, about 87% seen once; the top ten hold approximately 15%. Germline V CDR1 and CDR2: SGHDT, YYEEEE. The CDR3 consists of 14 residues. The junction had 10 bases not matched to a gene; V was cut back by 4 bases and J by 9 bases. Sequenced material: blood. The receptor was isolated from a woman in her sixties or seventies in good health. This rearrangement joins TRBV5-6 to TRBJ2-1, with 7 bases fitting TRBD1. The CDR3 spells CASSPDEGAGEQFF. The CDR3 DNA reads TGTGCCAGCAGCCCGGACGAGGGGGCCGGTGAGCAGTTCTTC. Looking up the rest from reference TRBV5-6 and TRBJ2-1 gives the full variable domain: DAGVTQSPTHLIKTRGQQVTLRCSPKSGHDTVSWYQQALGQGPQFIFQYYEEEERQRGNFPDRFSGHQFPNYSSELNVNALLLGDSALYLCASSPDEGAGEQFFGPGTRLTVL.